This T cell receptor (beta chain) came from a study of T-cell memory formation after mild COVID-19. From 5'RACE with constant-segment primers came TCR alpha and TCR beta cDNA libraries that carried sample barcodes and UMIs. TCRdb ran MiXCR on the 5' RACE reads and lists one entry per CDR3 protein. The sample holds about 610,000 distinct CDR3 sequences, 15% to 20% seen once. This clonotype has ten or more counts. Germline values: CDR1 DFQATT, CDR2 SNEGSKA (reference sequence). This CDR3 has 17 amino acids. V lost 0 bases and J lost 4; bases outside the gene matches: 6. The chain recombines TRBV20-1 with TRBJ2-3, with 14 bases fitting TRBD2. The sample taken for sequencing was PBMCs or a T cell subset sorted from them (not recorded which). This TCR derives from an adult woman who had mild COVID-19 (a few samples of this study predate the infection). Cell type and time point are not known. CDR3 sequence (DNA): TGCAGTGCTAGAGATCAGGAGACTAGCGGGGGGGCAGATACGCAGTATTTT. Encoded protein: CSARDQETSGGADTQYF.